The clone carrying this T cell receptor (beta chain) was observed at least ten times. The antigen remains undetermined. TCRdb processed the PCR reads anew with MiXCR; each CDR3 protein has one entry. The sample has some 66,000 distinct CDR3 sequences, 15% to 20% seen once; the top ten hold approximately 1.5%. Naive CD8 sequencing libraries were generated from approximately 20,000 to 1,000,000 sorted cells, with 10%, 30% or 50% RNA as input. When naive CD8 T cells were sorted, they were gated as CD8+CD4-CCR7+CD45RA+. These data are taken from a study of molecular identifiers for immune sequencing clone quantification. Study-level information: Replicates partitioned RNA from roughly 21,000 or 96,000 naive CD8 cells into five parts, sequencing four.

The V gene lost 6 bases and the J gene lost 4 bases, with 13 bases spanning the gap. The germline V gene has CDR1 KGHSH and CDR2 LQKENI. The CDR3 is 13 amino acids. Whole-study findings and limits: Amid 940,000 or so naive cells, spiked Jurkat TCR RNA from one cell was reportedly still detectable.

Sequencing was performed on naive CD8+ T cells from blood, with Jurkat cell RNA spiked in. The subset was: FACS-sorted CD8+CD4-CCR7+CD45RA+ naive T cells. This chain connects TRBV18 to TRBJ2-7; D call uncertain. This receptor was identified in a human donor in good health. Some libraries in this study had Jurkat cell RNA spiked in. The CDR3 region is CASSPDDVYEQYF. In DNA form, the CDR3 reads TGTGCCAGCTCCCCAGATGACGTATACGAGCAGTACTTC.